This T cell receptor (beta chain) stems from a study of shared clonotypes between healthy human individuals. Study-level background: For every donor, three CD4 naive, three CD4 memory, two CD8 naive and one CD8 memory plates were used.

This clone was recorded only once. Its antigen is unknown. Findings and caveats of the study: Sequencing depth was predicted to influence how clonotypes are shared among donors. All-four-donor shared clonotypes had higher generation probabilities than non-shared clonotypes did.

Terminally differentiated effector memory CD45RA+ cells were excluded by CCR7 positive selection of CD45RO-negative cells. Healthy adults negative for HIV, lacking recent acute infections or vaccinations, served as donors. The table came from immunoSEQ multiplex PCR; TCRdb's copy has only in-frame clones and leaves some out. The data hold around 2,100,000 clones, with approximately 94% observed a single time. V was shortened by 6 bases and J by 2 bases, with 10 bases between the two germline ends. The germline CDR1 and CDR2 sequences are WSHSY and SAAADI. There are 13 residues in the CDR3. This chain uses TRBV10-2 with TRBJ1-1; perhaps TRBD1 as D (5 bases). Specimen: naive CD8+ T cells sorted from blood. The origin of this receptor is a man between 18 and 35 years old in good health. The CDR3 protein is CASRTGGNTEAFF. CDR3 nucleotide sequence: TGCGCCAGCAGAACCGGGGGAAACACTGAAGCTTTCTTT.